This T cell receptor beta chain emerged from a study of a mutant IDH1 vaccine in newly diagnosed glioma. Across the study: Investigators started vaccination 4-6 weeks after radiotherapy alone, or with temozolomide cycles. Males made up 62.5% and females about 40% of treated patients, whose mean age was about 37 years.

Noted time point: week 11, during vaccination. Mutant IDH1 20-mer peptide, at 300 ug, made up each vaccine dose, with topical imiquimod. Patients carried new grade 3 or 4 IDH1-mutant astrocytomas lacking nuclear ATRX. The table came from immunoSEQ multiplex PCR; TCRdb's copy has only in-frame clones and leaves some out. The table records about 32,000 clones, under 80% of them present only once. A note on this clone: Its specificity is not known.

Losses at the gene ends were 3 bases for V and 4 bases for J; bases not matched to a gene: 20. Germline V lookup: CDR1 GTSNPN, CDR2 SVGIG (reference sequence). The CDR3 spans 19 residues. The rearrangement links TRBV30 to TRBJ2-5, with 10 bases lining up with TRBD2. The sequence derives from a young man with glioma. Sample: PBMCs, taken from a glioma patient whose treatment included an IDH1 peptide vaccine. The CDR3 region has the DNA TGTGCCTGGAGGGGGTACGGGCTAGCGGGAGATCATCATGGAGAGACCCAGTACTTC. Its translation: CAWRGYGLAGDHHGETQYF. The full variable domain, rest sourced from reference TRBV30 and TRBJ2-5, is SQTIHQWPATLVQPVGSPLSLECTVEGTSNPNLYWYRQAAGRGLQLLFYSVGIGQISSEVPQNLSASRPQDRQFILSSKKLLLSDSGFYLCAWRGYGLAGDHHGETQYFGPGTRLLVL.